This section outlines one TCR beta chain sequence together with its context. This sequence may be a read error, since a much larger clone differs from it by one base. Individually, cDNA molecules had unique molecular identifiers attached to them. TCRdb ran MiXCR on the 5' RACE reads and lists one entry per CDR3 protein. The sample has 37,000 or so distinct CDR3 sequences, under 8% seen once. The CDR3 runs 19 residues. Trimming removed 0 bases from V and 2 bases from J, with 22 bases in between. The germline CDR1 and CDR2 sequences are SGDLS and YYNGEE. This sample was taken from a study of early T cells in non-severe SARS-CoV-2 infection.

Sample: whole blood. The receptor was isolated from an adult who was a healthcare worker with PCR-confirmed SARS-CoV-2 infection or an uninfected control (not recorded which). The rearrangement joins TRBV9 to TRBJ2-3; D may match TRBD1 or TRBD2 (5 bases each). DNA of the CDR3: TGTGCCAGCAGCGTAGGATCGGTGGGGACGGTGCGGGTCACAGATACGCAGTATTTT. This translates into CASSVGSVGTVRVTDTQYF.